A selection of T cell receptor beta chains follows, all from one sample in a study of blood T cell repertoires in COVID-19. Sequencing was performed with immunoSEQ multiplex PCR; in TCRdb, only in-frame clones are kept and a portion is missing. The sample contains about 370,000 clones, 85% to 90% of which appear only once. What was sequenced was PBMCs or T cells enriched from blood (not recorded which). These receptors were taken from a man aged 18 to 35 who had recovered from COVID-19. The CDR3 runs from the conserved cysteine through the conserved F or W. Fields, in order: clone size, D gene, V gene, J gene, CDR3 DNA, CDR3 protein. A D gene is named only where the DNA matches it firmly. Clone size appears in some rows only: once, few, many, or a class for an expanded clone.

abundance: once
d_gene: TRBD1
v_gene: TRBV5-8
j_gene: TRBJ2-7
CDR3nt: TGTGCCAGCAGCCGCCGTGGGGGACAGGGGCTCGAGCAGTACTTC
CDR3aa: CASSRRGGQGLEQYF

abundance: .
d_gene: TRBD1
v_gene: TRBV5-5
j_gene: TRBJ2-7
CDR3nt: TGTGCCAGCAGCTTCGGGACAGGCCGTAGCGAGCAGTACTTC
CDR3aa: CASSFGTGRSEQYF

abundance: .
d_gene: .
v_gene: TRBV5-6
j_gene: TRBJ2-7
CDR3nt: TGTGCCAGCAGCTTGGCCCTCTACGGTCGTTTCTACGAGCAGTACTTC
CDR3aa: CASSLALYGRFYEQYF

abundance: few
d_gene: .
v_gene: TRBV6-5
j_gene: TRBJ1-5
CDR3nt: TGTGCCAGTGCAAGGGGTGTGAATAGCAATCAGCCCCAGCATTTT
CDR3aa: CASARGVNSNQPQHF

abundance: .
d_gene: TRBD1
v_gene: TRBV6-5
j_gene: TRBJ2-7
CDR3nt: TGTGCCAGCAGTTGGGACAGGGGACCCTACGAGCAGTACTTC
CDR3aa: CASSWDRGPYEQYF

abundance: .
d_gene: TRBD1
v_gene: TRBV27
j_gene: TRBJ2-6
CDR3nt: TGTGCCAGCAGTCAACAGGGGGCGCCTGGGGCCAACGTCCTGACTTTC
CDR3aa: CASSQQGAPGANVLTF

abundance: .
d_gene: TRBD1
v_gene: TRBV12-5
j_gene: TRBJ1-2
CDR3nt: TGTGCTAGTGGTTTCTCAATTCGCCTCCCGGGCAGGGGGCTTGGCTACACCTTC
CDR3aa: CASGFSIRLPGRGLGYTF

abundance: .
d_gene: TRBD1
v_gene: TRBV28
j_gene: TRBJ1-5
CDR3nt: TGTGCCAGCAGCCCACAGGGGGGTTGGACCCAGCATTTT
CDR3aa: CASSPQGGWTQHF

abundance: .
d_gene: .
v_gene: TRBV30
j_gene: TRBJ2-7
CDR3nt: TGTGCCTGGAGTGTACTAGGGACTGGCCCCTACGAGCAGTACTTC
CDR3aa: CAWSVLGTGPYEQYF

abundance: .
d_gene: TRBD1
v_gene: TRBV6-7
j_gene: TRBJ1-5
CDR3nt: TGTGCCAGCAGTTACTTGACAGGGTTCCCACAGCCCCAGCATTTT
CDR3aa: CASSYLTGFPQPQHF

abundance: .
d_gene: .
v_gene: TRBV7-3
j_gene: TRBJ1-6
CDR3nt: TGTGCCAGCAGCTCCGGACAGACCAATTCACCCCTCCACTTT
CDR3aa: CASSSGQTNSPLHF

abundance: .
d_gene: TRBD1
v_gene: TRBV10-2
j_gene: TRBJ2-7
CDR3nt: TGCGCCAGCAGTCTCACAGGGGGGTACGAGCAGTACTTC
CDR3aa: CASSLTGGYEQYF

abundance: .
d_gene: TRBD2
v_gene: TRBV3-1/TRBV3-2
j_gene: TRBJ2-5
CDR3nt: TGTGCCAGCAGCCAAGATGTAGCGGGGAGGGAGACCCAGTACTTC
CDR3aa: CASSQDVAGRETQYF

abundance: .
d_gene: TRBD1
v_gene: TRBV19
j_gene: TRBJ1-5
CDR3nt: TGTGCCAGTAGTATAGACCTCCGGGACAGGGGGCTTTTTAGCAATCAGCCCCAGCATTTT
CDR3aa: CASSIDLRDRGLFSNQPQHF

abundance: .
d_gene: .
v_gene: TRBV21-1
j_gene: TRBJ2-7
CDR3nt: TGTGCCAGCAGCAAAGTCCAGCGGCAGTGGGTCTCCTACGAGCAGTACTTC
CDR3aa: CASSKVQRQWVSYEQYF

abundance: .
d_gene: .
v_gene: TRBV7-2
j_gene: TRBJ2-2
CDR3nt: TGTGCCAGCAGCCTTACTACAGGGAGTACAACCGGGGAGCTGTTTTTT
CDR3aa: CASSLTTGSTTGELFF

abundance: once
d_gene: .
v_gene: TRBV12-3/TRBV12-4
j_gene: TRBJ1-1
CDR3nt: TGTGCCAGCAGTGTCGACACTGAAGCTTTCTTT
CDR3aa: CASSVDTEAFF

abundance: .
d_gene: TRBD1
v_gene: TRBV6-5
j_gene: TRBJ1-2
CDR3nt: TGTGCCAGCCAGAGGACAGGGAGTATTGGCTACACCTTC
CDR3aa: CASQRTGSIGYTF

abundance: .
d_gene: .
v_gene: TRBV28
j_gene: TRBJ1-1
CDR3nt: TGTGCCAGCAGATTTGGGGGGTCTAACACTGAAGCTTTCTTT
CDR3aa: CASRFGGSNTEAFF

abundance: .
d_gene: TRBD1
v_gene: TRBV15
j_gene: TRBJ2-7
CDR3nt: TGTGCCACCAGGATCGACGGGACAGGGGTCTACGAGCAGTACTTC
CDR3aa: CATRIDGTGVYEQYF

abundance: once
d_gene: .
v_gene: TRBV6-2/TRBV6-3
j_gene: TRBJ2-7
CDR3nt: TGTGCCAGCAGTTGGGCCCAAAGCTCCTACGAGCAGTACTTC
CDR3aa: CASSWAQSSYEQYF

abundance: .
d_gene: .
v_gene: TRBV19
j_gene: TRBJ2-3
CDR3nt: TGTGCCAGTAGTCGCCAGATCGTAGATACGCAGTATTTT
CDR3aa: CASSRQIVDTQYF

abundance: .
d_gene: .
v_gene: TRBV28
j_gene: TRBJ2-3
CDR3nt: TGTGCCAGCAGCGTTCTCACAGATACGCAGTATTTT
CDR3aa: CASSVLTDTQYF

abundance: .
d_gene: TRBD1
v_gene: TRBV27
j_gene: TRBJ1-1
CDR3nt: TGTGCCAGCAGTTTACAGGGGGGATTGGGAGCTTTCTTT
CDR3aa: CASSLQGGLGAFF

abundance: once
d_gene: TRBD2
v_gene: TRBV28
j_gene: TRBJ2-1
CDR3nt: TGTGCCAGCAGCTCACTAGCGGGAGTAGGGTCATACAATGAGCAGTTCTTC
CDR3aa: CASSSLAGVGSYNEQFF

abundance: .
d_gene: TRBD1
v_gene: TRBV19
j_gene: TRBJ2-6
CDR3nt: TGTGCCAGCAGAACAGGGGCTGGGGCCAACGTCCTGACTTTC
CDR3aa: CASRTGAGANVLTF

abundance: .
d_gene: .
v_gene: TRBV15
j_gene: TRBJ1-1
CDR3nt: TGTGCCACCAGCAGAGATCTCGGCGGGGCCGCTGAAGCTTTCTTT
CDR3aa: CATSRDLGGAAEAFF

abundance: .
d_gene: TRBD2
v_gene: TRBV30
j_gene: TRBJ2-1
CDR3nt: TGTGCCTGGAGTGGGCTAGCGGGAGCGGGGTCCTACAATGAGCAGTTCTTC
CDR3aa: CAWSGLAGAGSYNEQFF

abundance: .
d_gene: TRBD1
v_gene: TRBV6-6
j_gene: TRBJ2-3
CDR3nt: TGTGCCAGCAGTTACTATTCAGGGGGTAAGGCAGATACGCAGTATTTT
CDR3aa: CASSYYSGGKADTQYF

abundance: .
d_gene: TRBD2
v_gene: TRBV5-1
j_gene: TRBJ2-2
CDR3nt: TGCGCCAGCAGCTTCCTTACTAGCGGGAGCACCGGGGAGCTGTTTTTT
CDR3aa: CASSFLTSGSTGELFF

abundance: .
d_gene: TRBD1
v_gene: TRBV3-1/TRBV3-2
j_gene: TRBJ1-2
CDR3nt: TGTGCCAGCAGCCAACACGGGACAGGGCCGAGCTATGGCTACACCTTC
CDR3aa: CASSQHGTGPSYGYTF

abundance: .
d_gene: .
v_gene: TRBV6-6
j_gene: TRBJ2-1
CDR3nt: TGTGCCAGCAGCAATCCCAGCGGGAATGAGCAGTTCTTC
CDR3aa: CASSNPSGNEQFF

abundance: .
d_gene: TRBD2
v_gene: TRBV27
j_gene: TRBJ2-7
CDR3nt: TGTGCCAGCAGCCCCCGGGACTATCGTTACGAGCAGTACTTC
CDR3aa: CASSPRDYRYEQYF

abundance: .
d_gene: .
v_gene: TRBV12-3/TRBV12-4
j_gene: TRBJ1-3
CDR3nt: TGTGCCAGCAGCTTCGGACTTGCAGACACCATATATTTT
CDR3aa: CASSFGLADTIYF